The entry below describes one T cell receptor (beta chain). The data are from a study of T cell changes during pregnancy in multiple sclerosis. This CDR3 has 13 amino acids. CDR1 is SGHTS and CDR2 is YDEGEE in the germline V gene. V was clipped by 4 bases and J by 13 bases, with 19 bases between them. The table came from immunoSEQ multiplex PCR; TCRdb's copy has only in-frame clones and leaves some out. This table has about 69,000 clones, around 90% appearing once. The starting material was peripheral blood, obtained in the third trimester of pregnancy. The clonotype originates from a female donor with multiple sclerosis, enrolled in a pregnancy study. V usage is TRBV5-8 and J usage is TRBJ2-3; perhaps TRBD2 as D (6 bases). CDR3 in DNA: TGTGCCAGCAGCACGCCGGGCAGGGACTTTGAGTATTTT. It specifies CASSTPGRDFEYF. The entire variable domain, with the rest obtained from reference TRBV5-8 and TRBJ2-3, is as follows: EAGVTQSPTHLIKTRGQQATLRCSPISGHTSVYWYQQALGLGLQFLLWYDEGEERNRGNFPPRFSGRQFPNYSSELNVNALELEDSALYLCASSTPGRDFEYFGPGTRLTVL.